This T cell receptor beta chain was profiled in a study of blood T cell repertoires in COVID-19. As for the study in general: COVID-19 samples, acute and convalescent, were from the United States, Italy and Spain. PBMCs, B-cell-depleted T cells, or T cells were the source of the cDNA or gDNA that made up the material.

This clone was found once. Germline loops: CDR1 MNHEY, CDR2 SMNVEV (reference sequence). V lost 8 bases to trimming and J lost 4 bases, with 18 bases between them. The CDR3 contains 15 residues. In the source study's methods: Counts of nucleated cells, estimated from reference gene primer amplification, were obtained. The protocol was immunoSEQ multiplex PCR, while the TCRdb copy is restricted to in-frame clones and leaves out a portion. For V, J and clone size, that table is used; D and trimming come from the DNA. In the table there are over 250,000 clones, over 75% of which are singletons. This receptor was obtained from a human donor in a cohort sampled during active COVID-19. Input material: peripheral blood. The chain joins TRBV27 to TRBJ1-5; D is perhaps TRBD1 (6 bases). Written as DNA, the CDR3 is TGTGCCAGCGGCCGAGGTTACACAGGGAATCAGCCCCAGCATTTT. Amino acids: CASGRGYTGNQPQHF.